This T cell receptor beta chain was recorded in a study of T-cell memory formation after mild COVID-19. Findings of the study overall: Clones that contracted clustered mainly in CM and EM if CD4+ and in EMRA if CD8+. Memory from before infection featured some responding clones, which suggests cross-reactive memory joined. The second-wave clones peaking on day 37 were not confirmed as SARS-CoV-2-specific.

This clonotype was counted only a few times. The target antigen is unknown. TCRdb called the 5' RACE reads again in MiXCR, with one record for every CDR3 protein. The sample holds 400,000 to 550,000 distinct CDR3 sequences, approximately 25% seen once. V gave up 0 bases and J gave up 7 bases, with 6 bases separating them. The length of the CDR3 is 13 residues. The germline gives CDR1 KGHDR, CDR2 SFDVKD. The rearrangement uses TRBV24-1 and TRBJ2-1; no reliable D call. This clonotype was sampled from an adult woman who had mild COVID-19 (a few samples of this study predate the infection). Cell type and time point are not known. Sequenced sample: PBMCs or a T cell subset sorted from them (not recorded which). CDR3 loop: CATSDLQWNEQFF. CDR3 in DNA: TGTGCCACCAGTGATTTGCAGTGGAATGAGCAGTTCTTC.